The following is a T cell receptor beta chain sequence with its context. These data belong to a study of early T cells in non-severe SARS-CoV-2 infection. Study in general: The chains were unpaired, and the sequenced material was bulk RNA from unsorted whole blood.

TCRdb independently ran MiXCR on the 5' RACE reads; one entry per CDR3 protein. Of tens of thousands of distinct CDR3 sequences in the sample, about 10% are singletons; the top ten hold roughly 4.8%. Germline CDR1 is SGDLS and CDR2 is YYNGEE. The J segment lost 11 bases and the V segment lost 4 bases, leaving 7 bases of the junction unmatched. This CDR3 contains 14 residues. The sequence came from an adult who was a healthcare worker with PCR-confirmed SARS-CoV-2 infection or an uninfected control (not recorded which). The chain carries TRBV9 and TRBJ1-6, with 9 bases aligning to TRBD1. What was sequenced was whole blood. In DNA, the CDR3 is TGTGCCAGCAGCCTAGGACAGGGGTATACACCCCTCCACTTT. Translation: CASSLGQGYTPLHF. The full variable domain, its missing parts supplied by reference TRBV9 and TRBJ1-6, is DSGVTQTPKHLITATGQRVTLRCSPRSGDLSVYWYQQSLDQGLQFLIQYYNGEERAKGNILERFSAQQFPDLHSELNLSSLELGDSALYFCASSLGQGYTPLHFGNGTRLTVT.